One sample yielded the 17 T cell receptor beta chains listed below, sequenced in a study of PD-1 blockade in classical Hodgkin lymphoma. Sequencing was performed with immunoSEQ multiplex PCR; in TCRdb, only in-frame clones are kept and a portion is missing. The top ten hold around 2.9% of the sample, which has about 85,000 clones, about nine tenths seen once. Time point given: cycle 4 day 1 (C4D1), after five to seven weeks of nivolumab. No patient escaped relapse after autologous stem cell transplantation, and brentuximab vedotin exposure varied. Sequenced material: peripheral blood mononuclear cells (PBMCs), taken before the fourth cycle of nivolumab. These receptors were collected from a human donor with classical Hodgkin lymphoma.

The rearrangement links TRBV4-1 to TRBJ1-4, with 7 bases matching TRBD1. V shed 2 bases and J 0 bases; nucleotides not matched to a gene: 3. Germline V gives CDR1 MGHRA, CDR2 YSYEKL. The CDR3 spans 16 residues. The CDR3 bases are TGCGCCAGCAGCCAACAGGGACAGACAACTAATGAAAAACTGTTTTTT. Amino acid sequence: CASSQQGQTTNEKLFF.

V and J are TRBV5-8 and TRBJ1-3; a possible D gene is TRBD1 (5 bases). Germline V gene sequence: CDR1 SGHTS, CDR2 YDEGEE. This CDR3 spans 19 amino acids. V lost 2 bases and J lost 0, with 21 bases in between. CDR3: CASSFHRAGWDPSGNTIYF. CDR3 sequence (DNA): TGTGCCAGCAGCTTTCATCGGGCAGGGTGGGACCCCTCTGGAAACACCATATATTTT.

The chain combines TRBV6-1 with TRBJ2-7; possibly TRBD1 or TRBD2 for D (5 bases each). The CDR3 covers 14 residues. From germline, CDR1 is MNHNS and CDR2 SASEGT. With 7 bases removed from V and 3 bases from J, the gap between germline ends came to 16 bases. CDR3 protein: CASKRGPTYYEQYF. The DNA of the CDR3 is TGTGCCAGCAAACGGGGACCGACGTACTACGAGCAGTACTTC.

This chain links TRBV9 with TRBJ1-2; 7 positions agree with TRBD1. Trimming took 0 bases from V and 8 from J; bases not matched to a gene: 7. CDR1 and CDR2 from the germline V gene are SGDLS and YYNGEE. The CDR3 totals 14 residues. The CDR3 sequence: CASSVGIGGAGYTF. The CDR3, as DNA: TGTGCCAGCAGCGTAGGGATAGGGGGCGCAGGCTACACCTTC.

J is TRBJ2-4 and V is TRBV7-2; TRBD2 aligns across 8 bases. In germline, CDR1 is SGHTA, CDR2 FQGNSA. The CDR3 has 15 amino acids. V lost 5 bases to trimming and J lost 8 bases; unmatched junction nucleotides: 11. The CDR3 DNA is TGTGCCAGCAGCAAAATTCGGGGGGGCTTTGACATTCAGTACTTC. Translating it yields CASSKIRGGFDIQYF.

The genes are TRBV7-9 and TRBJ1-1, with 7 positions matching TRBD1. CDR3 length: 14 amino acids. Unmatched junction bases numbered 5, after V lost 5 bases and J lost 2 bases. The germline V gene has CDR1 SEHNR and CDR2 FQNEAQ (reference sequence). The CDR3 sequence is CASSRQGLNTEAFF. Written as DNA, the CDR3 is TGTGCCAGCAGCCGACAGGGTTTAAACACTGAAGCTTTCTTT.

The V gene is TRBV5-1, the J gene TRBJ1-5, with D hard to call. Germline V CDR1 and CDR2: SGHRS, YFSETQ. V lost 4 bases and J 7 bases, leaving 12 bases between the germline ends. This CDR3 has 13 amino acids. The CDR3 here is CASSPSEGQPQHF. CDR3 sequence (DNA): TGCGCCAGCAGCCCGAGTGAGGGCCAGCCCCAGCATTTT.

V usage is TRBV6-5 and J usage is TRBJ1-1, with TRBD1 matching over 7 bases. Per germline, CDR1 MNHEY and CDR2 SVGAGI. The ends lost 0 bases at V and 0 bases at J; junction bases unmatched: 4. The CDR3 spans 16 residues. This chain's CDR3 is CASSYSLDRVNTEAFF. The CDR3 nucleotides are TGTGCCAGCAGTTACTCTCTCGACAGGGTGAACACTGAAGCTTTCTTT.

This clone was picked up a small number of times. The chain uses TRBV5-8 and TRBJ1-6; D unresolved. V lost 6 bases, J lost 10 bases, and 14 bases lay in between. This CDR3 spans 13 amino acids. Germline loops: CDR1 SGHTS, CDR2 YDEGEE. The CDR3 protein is CASTRPGGSPLHF. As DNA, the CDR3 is TGTGCCAGCACCCGCCCAGGAGGATCACCCCTCCACTTT.

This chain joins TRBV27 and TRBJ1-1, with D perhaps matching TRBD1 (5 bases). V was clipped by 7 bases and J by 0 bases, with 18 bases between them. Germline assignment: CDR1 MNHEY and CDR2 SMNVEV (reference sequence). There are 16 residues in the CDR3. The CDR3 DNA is TGTGCCAGCACCCTCGGGGCAGGGACCCTGAACACTGAAGCTTTCTTT. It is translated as CASTLGAGTLNTEAFF.

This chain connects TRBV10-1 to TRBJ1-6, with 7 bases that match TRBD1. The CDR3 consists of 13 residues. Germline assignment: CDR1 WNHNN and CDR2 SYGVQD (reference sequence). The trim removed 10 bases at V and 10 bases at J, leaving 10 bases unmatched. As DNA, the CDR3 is TGCGCCAACCAAGGGAGGGGGCGATCACCCCTCCACTTT. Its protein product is CANQGRGRSPLHF.

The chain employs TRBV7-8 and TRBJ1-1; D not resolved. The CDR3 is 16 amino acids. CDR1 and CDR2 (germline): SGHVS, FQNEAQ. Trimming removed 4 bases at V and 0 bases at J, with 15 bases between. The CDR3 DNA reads TGTGCCAGCAGCTACATGGACGGGCGTTTGAACACTGAAGCTTTCTTT. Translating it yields CASSYMDGRLNTEAFF.

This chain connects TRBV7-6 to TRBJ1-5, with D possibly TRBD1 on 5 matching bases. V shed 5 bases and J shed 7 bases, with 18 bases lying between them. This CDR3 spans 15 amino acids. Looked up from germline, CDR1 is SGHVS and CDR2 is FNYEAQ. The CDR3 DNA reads TGTGCCAGCAGCCCTATATGGGGGGTCGGGCAGCCCCAGCATTTT. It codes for CASSPIWGVGQPQHF. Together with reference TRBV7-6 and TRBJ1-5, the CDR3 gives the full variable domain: GAGVSQSPRYKVTKRGQDVALRCDPISGHVSLYWYRQALGQGPEFLTYFNYEAQQDKSGLPNDRFSAERPEGSISTLTIQRTEQRDSAMYRCASSPIWGVGQPQHFGDGTRLSIL.

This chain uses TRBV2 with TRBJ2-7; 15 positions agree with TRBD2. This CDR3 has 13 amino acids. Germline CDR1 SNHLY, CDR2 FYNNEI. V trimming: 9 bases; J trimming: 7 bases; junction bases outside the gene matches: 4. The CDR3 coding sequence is TGTGCCAGAGGACTAGCGGGGGGGAGAGAGCAGTACTTC. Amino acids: CARGLAGGREQYF.

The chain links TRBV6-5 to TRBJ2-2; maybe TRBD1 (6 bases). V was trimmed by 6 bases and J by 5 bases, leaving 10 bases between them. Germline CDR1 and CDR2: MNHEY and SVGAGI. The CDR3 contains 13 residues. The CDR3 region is CASSMTGTGELFF. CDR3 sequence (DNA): TGTGCCAGCAGCATGACAGGAACCGGGGAGCTGTTTTTT.

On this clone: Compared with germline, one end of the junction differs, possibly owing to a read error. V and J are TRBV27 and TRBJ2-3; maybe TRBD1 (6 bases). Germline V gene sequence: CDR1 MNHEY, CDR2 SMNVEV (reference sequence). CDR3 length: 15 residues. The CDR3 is CAGSFRDIGTDTQYF. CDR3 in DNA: TGTGCCGGCAGTTTTAGGGACATTGGCACAGATACGCAGTATTTT.

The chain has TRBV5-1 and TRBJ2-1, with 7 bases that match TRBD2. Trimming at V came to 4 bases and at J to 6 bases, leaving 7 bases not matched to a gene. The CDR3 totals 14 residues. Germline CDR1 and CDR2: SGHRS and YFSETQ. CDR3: CASSPGGIGNEQFF. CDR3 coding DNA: TGCGCCAGCAGCCCCGGGGGGATAGGCAATGAGCAGTTCTTC.